The 4 T cell receptor beta chains below come from one sample, sequenced in a study of blood T cell repertoires in COVID-19. Here immunoSEQ multiplex PCR was the method, and the copy in TCRdb shows in-frame clones only, minus some. The table shows some 300,000 clones, with around nine tenths occurring only once. The specimen was PBMCs or T cells enriched from blood (not recorded which). The receptors come from a woman aged 50 to 65 who had been exposed to COVID-19.

The V call is TRBV11-2, the J call TRBJ2-1; TRBD1 is a possible D gene (5 bases). This CDR3 contains 15 residues. Trimming took 2 bases from V and 7 from J, leaving 15 bases between them. The germline gives CDR1 SGHAT, CDR2 FQNNGV. The CDR3 nucleotides read TGTGCCAGCAGCTTATCCGGCAGGGAATGGAATGAGCAGTTCTTC. It translates to CASSLSGREWNEQFF.

This rearrangement joins TRBV5-4 to TRBJ2-5, with 9 bases matching TRBD1. Looked up from germline, CDR1 is SGHNT and CDR2 is YYREEE (reference sequence). The length of the CDR3 is 14 residues. Losses at the gene ends were 4 bases for V and 7 bases for J; bases not matched to a gene: 8. CDR3 DNA sequence: TGTGCCAGCAGCACGGGACAGGGAAGGGGGACCCAGTACTTC. This encodes CASSTGQGRGTQYF.

The V call is TRBV28, the J call TRBJ2-7; weak D call: TRBD2 (5 bases). The CDR3 runs 14 residues. Germline V CDR1 and CDR2: MDHEN, SYDVKM. V lost 10 bases and J 3 bases, leaving 19 bases between the germline ends. CDR3 loop: CATQLGGGIYEQYF. DNA for the CDR3: TGTGCCACCCAACTAGGTGGCGGCATCTACGAGCAGTACTTC. The full variable domain, its missing parts supplied by reference TRBV28 and TRBJ2-7, is DVKVTQSSRYLVKRTGEKVFLECVQDMDHENMFWYRQDPGLGLRLIYFSYDVKMKEKGDIPEGYSVSREKKERFSLILESASTNQTSMYLCATQLGGGIYEQYFGPGTRLTVT.

The genes are TRBV21-1 and TRBJ2-4; TRBD1, as called in the table, went unchecked against the DNA. TRBV21-1 has pseudogene status. There are 15 residues in the CDR3. The chain's CDR3 is CASSKNRVAKNIQYF. The CDR3 DNA reads TGTGCCAGCAGCAAGAACAGGGTTGCCAAAAACATTCAGTACTTC.